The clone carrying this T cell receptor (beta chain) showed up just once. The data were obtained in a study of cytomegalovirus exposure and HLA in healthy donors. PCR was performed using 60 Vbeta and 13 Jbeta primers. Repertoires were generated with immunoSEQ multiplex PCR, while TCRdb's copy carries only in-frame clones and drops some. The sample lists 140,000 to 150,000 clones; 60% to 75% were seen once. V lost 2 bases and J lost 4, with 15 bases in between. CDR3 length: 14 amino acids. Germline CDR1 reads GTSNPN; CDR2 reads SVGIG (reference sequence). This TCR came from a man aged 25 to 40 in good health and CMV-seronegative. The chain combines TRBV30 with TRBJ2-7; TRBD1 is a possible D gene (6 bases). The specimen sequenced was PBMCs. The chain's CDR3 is CAWSTRGGQYEQYF. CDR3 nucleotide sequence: TGTGCCTGGAGTACCAGGGGCGGCCAGTACGAGCAGTACTTC.